This TCR beta chain was documented in a study of CD4 T cells in relation to SARS-CoV-2 and coronaviruses. Study at large: The HLA restriction of the shared crossreactive spike epitopes was mapped.

There are 16 residues in the CDR3. Germline V gene data show CDR1 as LNHDA and CDR2 as SQIVND (reference sequence). The germline V and J ends were trimmed by 10 bases and 5 bases, with 25 bases remaining between them. The protocol was immunoSEQ multiplex PCR, while the TCRdb copy is restricted to in-frame clones and leaves out a portion. The table lists some 21,000 clones, under 85% of them singletons, with about 15% in the top ten. About this clone itself: The antigen remains undetermined.

Whole-study findings and limits: Crossreactivity was assessed only for spike protein, not other viral proteins.

Before the COVID-19 pandemic, during about 2011-2019, CD4+ T cells were taken from unexposed donors. Isolation of CD4+ T cells took place after approximately eleven days in culture. Cultures held roughly 2 million PBMCs per well with approximately 9.8 IU/ml IL-2. Sequencing was performed on CD4+ T cells from PBMCs, cultured in vitro. The receptor was isolated from a human donor in good health. The chain joins TRBV19 to TRBJ2-3; D is ambiguous. The CDR3 reads CATRPGRRAGLDTQYF. The CDR3 region has the DNA TGTGCCACCCGCCCGGGCCGAAGGGCTGGGCTAGATACGCAGTATTTT.